This T cell receptor (beta chain) stems from a study of blood T cell repertoires in COVID-19. Turning to the study itself: Acute and convalescent COVID-19 samples came from the United States, Italy and Spain.

The CDR3 spans 16 residues. After removal of 0 bases from V and 4 bases from J, the junction contained 7 bases not matched to a gene. From germline, CDR1 is LGHNA and CDR2 YNFKEQ. Sequenced by immunoSEQ multiplex PCR; TCRdb stores in-frame clones only, minus some. The profile covers about 280,000 clones, with 88% appearing a single time and roughly 9% taken by the ten largest. The sample taken for sequencing was peripheral blood. This rearrangement joins TRBV4-2 to TRBJ2-3; 7 positions agree with TRBD2. The sequence derives from a man younger than 35 with active or convalescent COVID-19. DNA for the CDR3: TGTGCCAGCAGCCAAGAGGTGGGAGGGGCCCCAGATACGCAGTATTTT. It encodes CASSQEVGGAPDTQYF.